This TCR beta chain was identified during a study of cytomegalovirus exposure and HLA in healthy donors. Vbeta (60) and Jbeta (13) primers were used in the PCR. Measured with immunoSEQ multiplex PCR; TCRdb has only the in-frame clones, and not every one. This sample has some 180,000 clones; about four fifths occur once, and the top ten carry about 2.1%. Study-level points and caveats: TCR sequences were mostly rare, though some public TCRs occurred in many donors.

The CDR3 spans 15 residues. The V gene lost 3 bases and the J gene lost 6 bases, with 18 bases spanning the gap. Germline loops: CDR1 GTSNPN, CDR2 SVGIG (reference sequence). Comments on this clone: Antigen specificity is unknown.

The TCR sequence derives from a woman in her twenties or thirties in good health and CMV-seronegative. The specimen was PBMCs. The chain links TRBV30 to TRBJ1-3, with D unclear. The CDR3 here is CAWRGRPNVENTIYF. For the CDR3, the DNA is TGTGCCTGGAGGGGCCGCCCCAACGTGGAAAACACCATATATTTT. Drawing the rest from reference TRBV30 and TRBJ1-3, the complete variable domain is SQTIHQWPATLVQPVGSPLSLECTVEGTSNPNLYWYRQAAGRGLQLLFYSVGIGQISSEVPQNLSASRPQDRQFILSSKKLLLSDSGFYLCAWRGRPNVENTIYFGEGSWLTVV.